These 16 T cell receptor beta chains were all obtained from the same sample, sequenced in a study of T cell clonality in common variable immunodeficiency. TCRdb's table, derived via immunoSEQ multiplex PCR, lists solely in-frame clones and lacks some. The data show around 81,000 clones, none appearing only once, with approximately 0.81% held by the ten largest. The sequenced material came from peripheral blood mononuclear cells. These receptors were obtained from a person between 18 and 69 years old in good health.

This clone was found many times. Incomplete CDR3 DNA: TGCAGTGCTAAAGCGGCGGAGGCCACAGATACG. The encoded protein is CSAKAAEATDT. The full CDR3 protein reads CSAKAAEATDTQYF. The genes are TRBV20-1 and TRBJ2-3; maybe TRBD2 (5 bases). The observed sequence ends 3 residues before the CDR3 terminus, with the missing tail filled in from the germline J gene. Germline loops: CDR1 DFQATT, CDR2 SNEGSKA (reference sequence). With 4 bases removed from V and 2 bases from J, the gap between germline ends came to 13 bases. The CDR3 extends over 14 amino acids.

This clone was picked up many times. The CDR3 end lies 3 residues beyond the end of the read and is filled in from the germline J gene. The genes are TRBV20-1 and TRBJ2-7; 11 bases map to TRBD1. The CDR3 length is 16 residues. V gave up 6 bases and J gave up 5 bases; unmatched junction bases: 15. Looked up from germline, CDR1 is DFQATT and CDR2 is SNEGSKA (reference sequence). The sequenced part of the CDR3 DNA is TGCAGTGCCCTCCGGACAGGGGGCCTTTCGCTTGACGAG. Protein product: CSALRTGGLSLDE. The full-length CDR3 reads as CSALRTGGLSLDEQYF.

This clone was counted ten times or more. The read ends 3 residues shy of where the CDR3 ends; the end is completed using the germline J gene. V gene TRBV19 combines with J gene TRBJ1-1; 9 bases align to TRBD1. This CDR3 region has 15 residues. The germline V gene has CDR1 LNHDA and CDR2 SQIVND (reference sequence). V lost 6 bases to trimming and J lost 1 base; unmatched junction nucleotides: 6. Partial CDR3 DNA: TGTGCCAGTAGACCTTCGGACAGGGGGAACACTGAA. As protein: CASRPSDRGNTE. The entire CDR3 is CASRPSDRGNTEAFF.

This clone was counted ten times or more. This may come from a read error, since a much larger clone is one base off. The read ends 3 residues before the CDR3 terminus; that terminus is restored from the germline J gene. The V gene is TRBV19, the J gene TRBJ1-2, with 10 bases aligning to TRBD1. Germline assignment: CDR1 LNHDA and CDR2 SQIVND (reference sequence). The CDR3 has 15 amino acids. V shed 8 bases, J shed 0 bases, and the junction held 6 bases outside the gene matches. This CDR3 is CASGFGQGANYGYTF. The CDR3 bases that were read are TGTGCCAGTGGTTTCGGACAGGGGGCTAACTATGGC.

Concerning this clone: Read coverage stops 3 residues before the CDR3 terminus; the germline J gene supplies the remainder. V is TRBV11-2 and J is TRBJ2-3; 7 nucleotides line up with TRBD2. There are 14 residues in the CDR3. The germline gives CDR1 SGHAT, CDR2 FQNNGV. With 1 base clipped from V and 4 bases from J, the junction kept 2 bases outside the gene matches. The sequenced CDR3 bases are TGTGCCAGCAGCTTAGTCGCGGGGGCAGATACG. The encoded protein is CASSLVAGADT. The entire CDR3 reads CASSLVAGADTQYF.

This clone was counted at least ten times. Read sequence stops 3 residues before the CDR3 end, and the germline J gene provides the missing end. V usage is TRBV2 and J usage is TRBJ2-3; perhaps TRBD1 as D (5 bases). The CDR3 runs to 12 residues. Trimming shortened V by 2 bases and J by 7 bases, and 7 bases separated the two germline ends. CDR1 is SNHLY, CDR2 FYNNEI, per germline. The part of the CDR3 DNA that was read is TGTGCCAGCAGTGAAAGGGGATATACG. Protein sequence: CASSERGYT. The CDR3, in full, reads CASSERGYTQYF.

This clone was recorded at least ten times. The missing CDR3 end, 3 residues past where the read stops, is filled in from the germline J gene. This chain joins TRBV18 and TRBJ2-5; 7 bases match TRBD1. Trimming took 5 bases from V and 1 from J; bases not matched to a gene: 7. The CDR3 is made up of 15 amino acids. Germline loops: CDR1 KGHSH, CDR2 LQKENI. The chain's CDR3 is CASSAKGQIQETQYF. CDR3 DNA, as far as it was read: TGTGCCAGCTCAGCGAAGGGACAGATCCAAGAGACC.

This clone was observed many times. From the germline J gene comes the end of the CDR3, since the read stops 3 residues before it. The chain is built from TRBV5-1 and TRBJ2-1; TRBD2 matches at 10 bases. CDR1 is SGHRS and CDR2 is YFSETQ in the germline V gene. CDR3 size: 16 residues. CDR3 DNA (partial): TGCGCTACACAGAGCCAGACCGGGACTAGCGTTGGTGAG. Translating gives CATQSQTGTSVGE. The entire CDR3 sequence reads CATQSQTGTSVGEQFF. Using reference TRBV5-1 and TRBJ2-1 for the parts outside the CDR3, the full variable domain is KAGVTQTPRYLIKTRGQQVTLSCSPISGHRSVSWYQQTPGQGLQFLFEYFSETQRNKGNFPGRFSGRQFSNSRSEMNVSTLELGDSALYLCATQSQTGTSVGEQFFGPGTRLTVL.

This clone was counted many times. The read stops 3 residues short of the end of the CDR3; the missing end is completed from the germline J gene. This rearrangement joins TRBV7-9 to TRBJ2-7; the D is unclear. The CDR3 is 13 residues long. The V end lost 1 base, the J end lost 2 bases, and 6 bases lay between the germline ends. Per the germline V gene, CDR1 is SEHNR and CDR2 is FQNEAQ (reference sequence). Incomplete CDR3 DNA: TGTGCCAGCAGCTTAGACAGAGCCTACGAG. Translated, it gives CASSLDRAYE. The complete CDR3 protein is CASSLDRAYEQYF.

This clone appeared many times. With the read ending 3 residues before the CDR3 end, the germline J gene is used to fill in that end. This chain links TRBV5-4 with TRBJ2-2; 9 nucleotides align to TRBD1. This CDR3 has 15 amino acids. The V and J ends lost 7 bases and 3 bases, in that order; junction bases with no gene match: 7. Germline V lookup: CDR1 SGHNT, CDR2 YYREEE (reference sequence). This chain's CDR3 is CASQNRGQDTGELFF. Incomplete CDR3 DNA: TGTGCCAGCCAAAACAGGGGGCAAGACACCGGGGAG.

This clone was recorded at least ten times. The CDR3 is cut off 3 residues early in the read; its end comes from the germline J gene. V gene TRBV5-1 combines with J gene TRBJ1-1; TRBD1 matches 7 bases. The CDR3 is 14 residues long. V shed 2 bases, J shed 3 bases, and the junction held 4 bases outside the gene matches. Germline CDR1 SGHRS, CDR2 YFSETQ. CDR3 protein: CASSFQGVHTEAFF. The sequenced part of the CDR3 DNA is TGCGCCAGCAGCTTCCAGGGGGTACACACTGAA.

This clone was found many times. Here the CDR3 reads CASSLDFAGETQYF. CDR3 DNA (partial): TGTGCCAGCAGCTTGGATTTTGCAGGAGAGACC. This chain uses TRBV5-4 with TRBJ2-5; D ambiguous. The read ends 3 residues early relative to the CDR3; the germline J gene fills the gap. The ends were cut back, 0 bases at V and 4 bases at J, with 10 bases in the middle. The CDR3 runs 14 residues. From germline, CDR1 is SGHNT and CDR2 YYREEE (reference sequence).

This clone was detected many times. The CDR3 loop reads CATLGAQETQYF. The sequenced CDR3 bases are TGTGCCACCCTGGGGGCCCAAGAGACC. This sequence joins TRBV6-2 or TRBV6-3 and TRBJ2-5; tentatively, D is TRBD1 (6 bases). Sequencing ends 3 residues short of the CDR3 end; the germline J gene provides the rest. The CDR3 is made up of 12 amino acids. Germline CDR1 is MNHEY and CDR2 is SVGEGT. Trimming removed 10 bases at V and 1 base at J, with 10 bases between.

This clone was observed many times. The missing CDR3 end, 3 residues past where the read stops, is filled in from the germline J gene. Distinct nucleotide sequences in the sample also encode this CDR3. This chain links TRBV20-1 with TRBJ2-1, with 7 positions matching TRBD1. The junction had 3 bases not matched to a gene; V was cut back by 0 bases and J by 7 bases. CDR3 length: 13 residues. Germline CDR1 reads DFQATT; CDR2 reads SNEGSKA (reference sequence). The DNA read from the CDR3 is TGCAGTGCTAGAGAGGTACAGGGGAATGAG. It translates to CSAREVQGNE. The full-length CDR3 reads as CSAREVQGNEQFF.

This clone occurred many times. Sequencing ends 3 residues short of the CDR3 end; the germline J gene provides the rest. The rearrangement links TRBV20-1 to TRBJ1-5; 9 bases align to TRBD1. Germline V gene lookup returns CDR1 DFQATT and CDR2 SNEGSKA (reference sequence). The length of the CDR3 is 15 residues. V dropped 1 base and J dropped 4; count of bases not matched to a gene: 5. Partial CDR3 DNA: TGCAGTGCTAGAGGCGGGACAGGGACAAATCAGCCC. Its translation: CSARGGTGTNQP. The entire CDR3 protein is CSARGGTGTNQPQHF.

Many counts were recorded for this clone. The sequenced fragment ends 3 residues before the CDR3 boundary, so the rest is inferred from the germline J gene. The chain links TRBV20-1 to TRBJ2-3, with D unclear. This CDR3 is 15 amino acids long. Trimming took off 0 bases at V and 6 bases at J, with 16 bases between the two ends. CDR1 and CDR2 (germline): DFQATT, SNEGSKA (reference sequence). Here the CDR3 reads CSARDLTTGLDTQYF. Partial CDR3 DNA: TGCAGTGCTAGAGATCTTACAACGGGTCTCGATACG.